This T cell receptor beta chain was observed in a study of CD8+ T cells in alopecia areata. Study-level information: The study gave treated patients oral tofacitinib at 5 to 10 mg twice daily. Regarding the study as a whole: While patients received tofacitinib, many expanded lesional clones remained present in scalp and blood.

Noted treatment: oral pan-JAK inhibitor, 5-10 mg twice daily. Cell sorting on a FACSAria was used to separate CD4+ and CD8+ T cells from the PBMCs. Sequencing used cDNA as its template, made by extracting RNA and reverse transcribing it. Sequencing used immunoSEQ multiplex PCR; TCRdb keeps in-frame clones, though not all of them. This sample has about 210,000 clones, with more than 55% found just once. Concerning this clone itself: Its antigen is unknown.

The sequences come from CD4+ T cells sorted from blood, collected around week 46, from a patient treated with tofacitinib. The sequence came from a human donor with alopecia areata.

CDR3 sequence reads: CASPDFRNTEAFF. The CDR3 nucleotides read TGTGCCAGCCCCGATTTCAGGAACACTGAAGCTTTCTTT. V is TRBV21-1 and J is TRBJ1-1; the D call TRBD1 from the table was never checked on the DNA. TRBV21-1 is described as a pseudogene. The CDR3 has 13 residues.